This is a list of T cell receptor beta chains from one sample in a study of cytomegalovirus exposure and HLA in healthy donors. Clones were read by immunoSEQ multiplex PCR, and TCRdb kept only the in-frame ones, dropping some. The sample carries some 150,000 clones, 80% recorded once. Sample: PBMCs. Receptors originate from a man between 18 and 29 years old in good health and CMV-seropositive. The conserved cysteine and the conserved F or W are not part of the CDR3 here. Some rows mark clone size as missing; the rest say once, few, many or name a class of expanded clone.

j_gene | abundance | v_gene | CDR3aa
TRBJ2-1 | . | TRBV6-1 | ASKASSYNEQF
TRBJ2-1 | few | TRBV5-1 | ASSLQRNNEQF
TRBJ2-5 | . | TRBV5-1 | ASTSGSPGETQY
TRBJ2-2 | once | TRBV19 | ASSPNGNTGELF
TRBJ2-1 | . | TRBV7-9 | ASSLALQVSTYNEQF
TRBJ2-7 | once | TRBV5-1 | ASSLAPPRGTWSYEQY
TRBJ1-2 | . | TRBV19 | ASSINEGNYGYT
TRBJ1-1 | . | TRBV7-2 | ASSLGQNTEAF
TRBJ1-5 | . | TRBV6-5 | ASSLGQGVGNQPQH
TRBJ2-7 | . | TRBV19 | ASSPTGGYEQY
TRBJ1-5 | few | TRBV7-9 | ASSLGTAFNQPQH
TRBJ2-3 | . | TRBV5-1 | ASSFSGGADTQY
TRBJ1-2 | few | TRBV7-9 | ASRGNYGYT
TRBJ2-3 | . | TRBV7-9 | ASSLGQGSTDTQY
TRBJ1-6 | . | TRBV6-1 | ASSIAGTNLH
TRBJ2-5 | few | TRBV28 | ASSLYDNQETQY
TRBJ2-1 | few | TRBV7-9 | ASSLSRYGGNEQF
TRBJ1-5 | . | TRBV18 | ASSGNGGREPQH
TRBJ1-6 | . | TRBV30 | AWSVGGGNSPLH
TRBJ1-1 | . | TRBV18 | ASSSQGWDTEAF
TRBJ1-2 | . | TRBV29-1 | SVRTGIEYGYT
TRBJ1-2 | . | TRBV28 | ASILGGGGGDYGYT
TRBJ1-1 | . | TRBV7-9 | ASSFTGTGLTEAF
TRBJ2-3 | . | TRBV6-1 | ASHFDGGSTDTQY